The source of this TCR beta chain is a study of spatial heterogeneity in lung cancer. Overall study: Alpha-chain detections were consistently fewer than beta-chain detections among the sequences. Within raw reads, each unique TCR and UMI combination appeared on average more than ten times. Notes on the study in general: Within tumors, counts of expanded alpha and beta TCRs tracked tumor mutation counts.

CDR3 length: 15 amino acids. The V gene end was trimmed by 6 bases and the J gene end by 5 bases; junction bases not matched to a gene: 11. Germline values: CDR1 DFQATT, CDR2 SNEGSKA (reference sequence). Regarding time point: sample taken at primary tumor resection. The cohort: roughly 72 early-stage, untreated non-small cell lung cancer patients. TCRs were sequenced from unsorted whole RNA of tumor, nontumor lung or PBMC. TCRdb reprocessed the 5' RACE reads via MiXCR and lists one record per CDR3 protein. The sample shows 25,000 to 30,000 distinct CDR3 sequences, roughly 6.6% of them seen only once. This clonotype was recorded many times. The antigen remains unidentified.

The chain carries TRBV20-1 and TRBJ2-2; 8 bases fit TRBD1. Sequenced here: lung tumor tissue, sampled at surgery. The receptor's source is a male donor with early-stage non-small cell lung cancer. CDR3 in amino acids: CSAFPDRARTGELFF. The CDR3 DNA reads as TGCAGTGCCTTCCCGGACAGGGCCAGAACCGGGGAGCTGTTTTTT.